The 14 T cell receptor beta chains listed next were all sequenced from one sample in a study of blood T cells in healthy people across ages. Together with a sample-barcoded 5' primer, a J-beta primer mix was included in a second PCR lasting about 7 to 12 cycles. TCRdb passed the 5' RACE reads through MiXCR, listing each CDR3 protein once. The table records 650,000 to 700,000 distinct CDR3 sequences, about 32% of them present only once. The sample taken for sequencing was blood. These receptors came from a woman aged 80 or older in good health.

This clonotype was counted between two and nine times. The chain recombines TRBV7-2 with TRBJ1-4, with TRBD1 as a possible D gene (5 bases). In germline, CDR1 is SGHTA, CDR2 FQGNSA. CDR3 length: 15 residues. Trimming took off 8 bases at V and 8 bases at J, with 21 bases between the two ends. The CDR3 nucleotides read TGTGCCAGCGGTCCTAGGTCCCGGGGGAAGGAAAAACTGTTTTTT. As protein: CASGPRSRGKEKLFF.

At least ten counts were recorded for this clonotype. The J gene is TRBJ2-7, the V gene TRBV5-6; tentatively, D is TRBD2 (6 bases). CDR3 size: 13 residues. Germline values: CDR1 SGHDT, CDR2 YYEEEE. V lost 5 bases, J lost 4 bases, and 13 bases lay in between. CDR3 in DNA: TGTGCCAGCAGTCCGGGACTGCGGTACGAGCAGTACTTC. Residues: CASSPGLRYEQYF.

This clonotype occurred many times. V is TRBV7-9 and J is TRBJ1-1; weak D call: TRBD1 (6 bases). The CDR3 covers 13 residues. Germline V lookup: CDR1 SEHNR, CDR2 FQNEAQ (reference sequence). Trimming removed 5 bases from V and 8 bases from J, with 15 bases in between. This CDR3 is CASSPEGGGEAFF. For the CDR3, the DNA is TGTGCCAGCAGCCCCGAAGGAGGGGGAGAAGCTTTCTTT.

Worth noting for this clonotype: With a much larger clone just one base away, this may be a read error. The gene calls are TRBV4-1 and TRBJ1-2; no clear D gene. Germline values: CDR1 MGHRA, CDR2 YSYEKL. This CDR3 region has 14 residues. Trimming stripped 3 bases from V and 7 bases from J, with 15 bases between. The CDR3 sequence: CASSQIQEEGGYTF. The CDR3 DNA sequence: TGCGCCAGCAGCCAGATCCAGGAGGAAGGTGGCTACACCTTC.

The chain carries TRBV30 and TRBJ2-1, with D possibly TRBD2 on 5 matching bases. This CDR3 is 15 amino acids long. V lost 5 bases to trimming and J lost 0 bases, with 14 bases between them. Germline V gene lookup returns CDR1 GTSNPN and CDR2 SVGIG (reference sequence). CDR3 DNA: TGTGCCTGGTTGGCGACTACCAGCTCCTACAATGAGCAGTTCTTC. Amino acids: CAWLATTSSYNEQFF.

This clonotype was observed at least ten times. The CDR3 loop is CASSQFTGTGDEKLFF. DNA of the CDR3: TGTGCCAGCAGCCAATTTACCGGGACAGGGGATGAAAAACTGTTTTTT. The gene calls are TRBV4-2 and TRBJ1-4; 10 nucleotides align to TRBD1. In germline, CDR1 is LGHNA, CDR2 YNFKEQ. The CDR3 length is 16 residues. Unmatched junction bases numbered 6, after V lost 2 bases and J lost 6 bases.

For the CDR3, the DNA is TGTGCCAGCGGCTCAGACGGGAACACTGAAGCTTTCTTT. Its protein is CASGSDGNTEAFF. The chain couples TRBV7-2 to TRBJ1-1; D remains ambiguous. CDR3 length equals 13 residues. Germline V gives CDR1 SGHTA, CDR2 FQGNSA. With 8 bases removed from V and 1 base from J, the gap between germline ends came to 11 bases.

In its sample, this clonotype was seen many times. The chain links TRBV20-1 to TRBJ2-7, with D hard to call. Germline V CDR1 and CDR2: DFQATT, SNEGSKA (reference sequence). V was trimmed by 6 bases and J by 2 bases, leaving 14 bases between them. The CDR3 has 13 amino acids. The DNA of the CDR3 is TGCAGTGCCCCCGGGCAGGCGACCTACGAGCAGTACTTC. It translates to CSAPGQATYEQYF.

This clonotype was detected many times. The chain combines TRBV5-1 with TRBJ2-5; weak D call: TRBD2 (5 bases). The CDR3 has 16 residues. The ends were cut back, 0 bases at V and 3 bases at J, with 15 bases in the middle. The germline CDR1 and CDR2 sequences are SGHRS and YFSETQ. This CDR3 is CASSLGRRLGEETQYF. CDR3 DNA: TGCGCCAGCAGCTTGGGGAGGCGCCTTGGGGAAGAGACCCAGTACTTC.

J is TRBJ2-1 and V is TRBV9; 8 bases map to TRBD2. This CDR3 has 14 amino acids. After removal of 2 bases from V and 9 bases from J, the junction contained 7 bases not matched to a gene. CDR1 is SGDLS and CDR2 is YYNGEE in the germline V gene. DNA for the CDR3: TGTGCCAGCAGCGTCGGGACTAGTGGCAGTGAGCAGTTCTTC. It translates to CASSVGTSGSEQFF.

This clonotype was counted many times. This chain uses TRBV3-1 with TRBJ2-1, with TRBD2 as a possible D gene (5 bases). Germline CDR1 is LGHDT and CDR2 is YNNKEL (reference sequence). Between the trimmed V and J ends, which lost 0 bases and 4 bases, there was a span of 10 bases. The CDR3 is 15 amino acids. The CDR3 region is CASSQDPSTYNEQFF. CDR3 in DNA: TGTGCCAGCAGCCAAGATCCTAGCACTTACAATGAGCAGTTCTTC.

The chain couples TRBV7-6 to TRBJ1-4; D is possibly TRBD1 (5 bases). This CDR3 has 18 residues. The germline gives CDR1 SGHVS, CDR2 FNYEAQ. Trimming left V 1 base short and J 3 bases short, with 18 bases between. This CDR3 is CASSLGAPGLRANEKLFF. DNA of the CDR3: TGTGCCAGCAGCTTAGGGGCTCCGGGGCTTCGGGCTAATGAAAAACTGTTTTTT.

Details on this clonotype: A much larger clone sits a single nucleotide away, making a read error possible. The chain is built from TRBV5-4 and TRBJ2-5, with D possibly being TRBD1 (6 bases). The DNA end is more similar to TRBJ2-1, so the J call may be wrong. This CDR3 is built from 14 residues. Per germline, CDR1 SGHNT and CDR2 YYREEE (reference sequence). In nucleotides, the CDR3 is TGTGCCAGCAGCGCACCGGGACACCAAGAGACCCAGTTCTTC. It translates to CASSAPGHQETQFF.

This sequence joins TRBV20-1 and TRBJ2-1, with TRBD2 identical over 9 bases. The J segment lost 9 bases and the V segment lost 5 bases, leaving 14 bases of the junction unmatched. The length of the CDR3 is 15 residues. Germline V gene data show CDR1 as DFQATT and CDR2 as SNEGSKA (reference sequence). For the CDR3, the DNA is TGCAGTGCTCTTAGCGGGAGAGGCATGCAGACTGAGCAGTTCTTC. It encodes CSALSGRGMQTEQFF.